This T cell receptor beta chain was sequenced for a study of tumor and adjacent non-tumor tissue in lung cancer. Study summary: Aged about 30 to 76 years, patients included under 13 men and 5 women with stage I to III disease.

This clonotype was observed a single time. V was trimmed by 0 bases and J by 4 bases, leaving 11 bases between them. The CDR3 totals 15 residues. Germline values: CDR1 LGHNA, CDR2 YSLEER. Three rounds of nested PCR, following a modified ARM-PCR protocol, produced the TCRbeta library. TCRdb reanalysed the multiplex PCR reads using MiXCR and keeps one entry per CDR3 protein. Of 78,000 or so distinct CDR3 sequences listed, around 75% are singletons. This sample's RNA came from whole unsorted tissue. This sequence was found in a woman aged 50 to 65 with non-small cell lung cancer. Input material: lung tumor tissue. The chain employs TRBV4-3 and TRBJ2-3, with D possibly matching TRBD1 (5 bases). The CDR3 loop is CASSQDYTGPDTQYF. The CDR3 bases are TGCGCCAGCAGCCAAGACTATACAGGCCCAGATACGCAGTATTTT.